This T cell receptor beta chain was captured in a study of blood T cell repertoires in COVID-19. Across the whole study: Whether acute or convalescent, the COVID-19 samples came from the United States, Italy and Spain. T cells, B-cell-depleted T cells, or PBMCs supplied cDNA or gDNA.

Symptom resolution, clearance, or two negative PCRs marked donors in Cohort 3 as recovered. The length of the CDR3 is 17 residues. Germline V gene sequence: CDR1 ENHRY, CDR2 SYGVKD. V lost 0 bases to trimming and J lost 3 bases, with 17 bases between them. Method: immunoSEQ multiplex PCR; TCRdb's copy keeps in-frame clones and lacks some. The sample includes 160,000 or so clones, 80% to 90% of them seen just once. The receptor comes from a woman aged 45 to 65 who had recovered from COVID-19. The chain is built from TRBV10-3 and TRBJ2-5; D is unresolved. The sample comprised PBMCs or T cells enriched from blood (not recorded which). CDR3 in amino acids: CAISESGLFVAKETQYF. The DNA of the CDR3 is TGTGCCATCAGTGAGTCAGGTCTCTTTGTAGCTAAAGAGACCCAGTACTTC.